This entry lists 17 T cell receptor beta chains sequenced from one sample in a study of CD4+ T cells in melanoma. Sequencing used immunoSEQ multiplex PCR; TCRdb keeps in-frame clones, though not all of them. The sample includes approximately 9,600 clones, over 65% seen only once; the top ten take over 20%. The sequenced material came from cells from a culture (not recorded whether cultured in vitro). These receptors were collected from a human donor with melanoma.

V is TRBV7-9 and J is TRBJ2-3; no reliable D call. CDR1 and CDR2 from the germline V gene are SEHNR and FQNEAQ (reference sequence). The germline V and J ends were trimmed by 5 bases and 6 bases, with 6 bases remaining between them. The CDR3 consists of 11 residues. The CDR3: CASSMGDTQYF. The CDR3 DNA reads as TGTGCCAGCAGCATGGGGGATACGCAGTATTTT.

CDR3 nucleotides: TGTGCCAGCTCACCACCTTACCGGGGCGGCCGAGGCTACACCTTC. It specifies CASSPPYRGGRGYTF. The chain recombines TRBV18 with TRBJ1-2; weak D call: TRBD1 (5 bases). Germline-derived CDR1 and CDR2 are KGHSH and LQKENI. The CDR3 runs to 15 residues. Trimming took off 0 bases at V and 8 bases at J, with 16 bases between the two ends.

The V gene is TRBV19, the J gene TRBJ2-1; D is ambiguous. CDR3 length: 13 residues. Trimming removed 5 bases at V and 7 bases at J, with 12 bases between. Germline assignment: CDR1 LNHDA and CDR2 SQIVND (reference sequence). The CDR3 region is CASSSTFGNEQFF. The CDR3 DNA is TGTGCCAGTAGTTCGACGTTTGGGAATGAGCAGTTCTTC.

The V call is TRBV18, the J call TRBJ1-4; D is unresolved. CDR3 length: 15 amino acids. Germline loops: CDR1 KGHSH, CDR2 LQKENI. The V end was cut by 8 bases, the J end by 4 bases, with 17 bases between. This CDR3 is CASANGLGFNEKLFF. The DNA for the CDR3 is TGTGCCAGCGCGAACGGGTTGGGCTTTAATGAAAAACTGTTTTTT.

V is TRBV5-4 and J is TRBJ2-1; D tentatively fits TRBD1 or TRBD2 (6 bases each). The germline V and J ends were trimmed by 4 bases and 6 bases, with 20 bases remaining between them. Germline loops: CDR1 SGHNT, CDR2 YYREEE (reference sequence). The CDR3 consists of 16 residues. The CDR3, as DNA: TGTGCCAGCAGCCTACTACTAGGGGGGACCGGCAATGAGCAGTTCTTC. It specifies CASSLLLGGTGNEQFF.

This chain joins TRBV30 and TRBJ1-6; D unresolved. Between the trimmed V and J ends, which lost 4 bases and 9 bases, there was a span of 25 bases. There are 17 residues in the CDR3. Germline V gives CDR1 GTSNPN, CDR2 SVGIG (reference sequence). The CDR3 DNA follows: TGTGCCTGGAAGACCGCGTGGGCGGGCCGACGGGGTTCACCCCTCCACTTT. Protein: CAWKTAWAGRRGSPLHF. The whole variable domain, filled in from reference TRBV30 and TRBJ1-6, reads SQTIHQWPATLVQPVGSPLSLECTVEGTSNPNLYWYRQAAGRGLQLLFYSVGIGQISSEVPQNLSASRPQDRQFILSSKKLLLSDSGFYLCAWKTAWAGRRGSPLHFGNGTRLTVT.

The chain uses TRBV6-5 and TRBJ1-1; no definite D call. V was trimmed by 5 bases and J by 0 bases, leaving 7 bases between them. The CDR3 loop spans 13 amino acids. The germline gives CDR1 MNHEY, CDR2 SVGAGI. CDR3 loop: CASSLTMNTEAFF. Written as DNA, the CDR3 is TGTGCCAGCAGTCTCACAATGAACACTGAAGCTTTCTTT.

The chain is built from TRBV18 and TRBJ2-2; D is perhaps TRBD1 or TRBD2 (5 bases each). Trimming pared 3 bases from V and 2 bases from J, leaving 13 bases between. Germline CDR1 is KGHSH and CDR2 is LQKENI. The length of the CDR3 is 16 residues. The CDR3 loop is CASSPKEGPNTGELFF. In nucleotides, the CDR3 is TGTGCCAGCTCACCTAAAGAGGGGCCAAACACCGGGGAGCTGTTTTTT.

The chain uses TRBV4-2 and TRBJ2-1; D is undetermined. The V end lost 0 bases, the J end lost 0 bases, and 9 bases lay between the germline ends. The germline V gene encodes CDR1 LGHNA and CDR2 YNFKEQ. This CDR3 region has 16 residues. The chain's CDR3 is CASSQDGQLSYNEQFF. The CDR3, as DNA: TGTGCCAGCAGCCAAGATGGGCAGCTCTCCTACAATGAGCAGTTCTTC.

The rearrangement uses TRBV5-4 and TRBJ1-2; D unresolved. V lost 6 bases and J 4 bases, leaving 13 bases between the germline ends. CDR1 is SGHNT and CDR2 is YYREEE in the germline V gene (reference sequence). The CDR3 is made up of 13 amino acids. The DNA for the CDR3 is TGTGCCAGCACCCCCTCGGGCAGCTATGGCTACACCTTC. Translating it yields CASTPSGSYGYTF.

The V gene is TRBV7-9, the J gene TRBJ2-2; tentatively, D is TRBD1 (5 bases). CDR3 length: 13 residues. V shed 3 bases and J shed 5 bases, with 7 bases lying between them. Germline V gene lookup returns CDR1 SEHNR and CDR2 FQNEAQ (reference sequence). CDR3 protein: CASSFRQTGELFF. The CDR3 region has the DNA TGTGCCAGCAGCTTCAGACAGACCGGGGAGCTGTTTTTT.

This clone qualifies as medium-sized. The chain combines TRBV13 with TRBJ2-1; tentative D call: TRBD2 (5 bases). Germline CDR1 and CDR2: PRHDT and FYEKMQ (reference sequence). The CDR3 has 16 amino acids. V was clipped by 5 bases and J by 6 bases, with 20 bases between them. CDR3: CASSGLRAPGVNEQFF. Written as DNA, the CDR3 is TGTGCCAGCAGCGGACTGCGGGCCCCTGGGGTCAATGAGCAGTTCTTC.

The rearrangement uses TRBV12-3 or TRBV12-4 and TRBJ2-7; D is perhaps TRBD2 (5 bases). This CDR3 comprises 13 residues. The germline V and J ends were trimmed by 1 base and 3 bases, with 7 bases remaining between them. Here the CDR3 reads CASSLERHYEQYF. The DNA of the CDR3 is TGTGCCAGCAGTTTAGAGCGGCACTACGAGCAGTACTTC.

In its sample, this clone was seen once. The rearrangement joins TRBV6-4 to TRBJ1-1; the D is unclear. Per germline, CDR1 MRHNA and CDR2 SNTAGT. V was clipped by 5 bases and J by 3 bases, with 10 bases between them. The CDR3 sequence is 13 residues long. The CDR3 DNA reads as TGTGCCAGCAGTATTTCCCGGGACACTGAAGCTTTCTTT. Translating it yields CASSISRDTEAFF.

The J gene is TRBJ1-3, the V gene TRBV9; D might be TRBD1 (5 bases). CDR3 length: 16 residues. Looked up from germline, CDR1 is SGDLS and CDR2 is YYNGEE. Trimming removed 4 bases from V and 0 bases from J, with 14 bases in between. The CDR3 region is CASSLAGGRSGNTIYF. In DNA form, the CDR3 reads TGTGCCAGCAGCCTTGCCGGGGGTCGCTCTGGAAACACCATATATTTT.

The CDR3 DNA is TGCGCCAGCAGCCAGGCCGGGGATATCGGGGAGCTGTTTTTT. Protein: CASSQAGDIGELFF. The gene calls are TRBV4-1 and TRBJ2-2; weak D call: TRBD2 (5 bases). CDR3 length equals 14 residues. The germline gives CDR1 MGHRA, CDR2 YSYEKL. V lost 3 bases, J lost 7 bases, and 12 bases lay in between.

The rearrangement links TRBV18 to TRBJ2-4; D perhaps matches TRBD2 (6 bases). V was cut by 6 bases and J by 0 bases, with 12 bases left in between. The CDR3 is made up of 15 amino acids. CDR1 and CDR2 from the germline V gene are KGHSH and LQKENI. This chain's CDR3 is CASSHEGLAKNIQYF. In DNA form, the CDR3 reads TGTGCCAGCTCGCACGAGGGACTAGCCAAAAACATTCAGTACTTC.